These 10 T cell receptor beta chains originate from one sample sequenced in a study of T-cell reconstitution after alpha-beta-depleted transplantation in children. The authors prepared the TCRbeta library with unique molecular identifiers. Each CDR3 protein gets one entry after TCRdb re-called the PCR reads with MiXCR. The repertoire holds approximately 510,000 distinct CDR3 sequences, with roughly 18% as singletons. The source was PBMCs from the stem cell graft donor, collected from the stem cell graft. The receptors were gathered from a human donor who donated a stem cell graft to a child with acute lymphoblastic leukemia.

This clonotype was seen only a few times. The chain combines TRBV4-1 with TRBJ2-1; D assignment may be TRBD1 or TRBD2 (5 bases each). CDR1 and CDR2 from the germline V gene are MGHRA and YSYEKL. The V end lost 3 bases, the J end lost 4 bases, and 16 bases lay between the germline ends. This CDR3 region has 16 residues. In nucleotides, the CDR3 is TGCGCCAGCAGCCAGCCTCCGGTTGGGGGATACAATGAGCAGTTCTTC. Its protein is CASSQPPVGGYNEQFF.

The V call is TRBV5-5, the J call TRBJ2-1; D is ambiguous. The CDR3 consists of 15 residues. Germline CDR1 reads SGHKS; CDR2 reads YYEKEE (reference sequence). V lost 5 bases and J 6 bases, leaving 18 bases between the germline ends. In DNA form, the CDR3 reads TGTGCCAGCAGTCCCCTGGGCCGTTCAGGCAATGAGCAGTTCTTC. Protein product: CASSPLGRSGNEQFF.

This clonotype showed up just a few times. The chain is built from TRBV10-3 and TRBJ2-3; 11 bases agree with TRBD2. The germline gives CDR1 ENHRY, CDR2 SYGVKD. This CDR3 spans 18 amino acids. The junction had 7 bases not matched to a gene; V was cut back by 2 bases and J by 0 bases. As DNA, the CDR3 is TGTGCCATCAGTGAGACTAGCGGGAGAGGCTGGAGCACAGATACGCAGTATTTT. It codes for CAISETSGRGWSTDTQYF.

The chain joins TRBV3-1 to TRBJ2-4; D possibly corresponds to TRBD2 (6 bases). The CDR3 length is 14 residues. Germline CDR1 and CDR2: LGHDT and YNNKEL (reference sequence). V was cut by 2 bases and J by 8 bases, with 13 bases left in between. The CDR3: CASSQLGRLHIQYF. The CDR3 nucleotides are TGTGCCAGCAGCCAACTAGGGAGGTTGCACATTCAGTACTTC.

The chain carries TRBV11-2 and TRBJ2-1; 16 bases are shared with TRBD2. V lost 7 bases to trimming and J lost 2 bases; unmatched junction nucleotides: 8. The length of the CDR3 is 18 residues. The germline V gene encodes CDR1 SGHAT and CDR2 FQNNGV. This CDR3 reads CASTKGLAGGLAYNEQFF. CDR3 in DNA: TGTGCCAGCACCAAGGGACTAGCGGGAGGGTTAGCCTACAATGAGCAGTTCTTC.

This chain connects TRBV9 to TRBJ2-6; TRBD2 matches at 7 bases. Losses at the gene ends were 3 bases for V and 2 bases for J; bases not matched to a gene: 5. Germline CDR1 reads SGDLS; CDR2 reads YYNGEE. The CDR3 consists of 16 residues. The CDR3 here is CASSGGSATGANVLTF. The CDR3 coding sequence is TGTGCCAGCAGCGGCGGGAGTGCGACTGGGGCCAACGTCCTGACTTTC.

The V call is TRBV29-1, the J call TRBJ2-1; D possibly corresponds to TRBD1 (5 bases). V was clipped by 3 bases and J by 7 bases, with 19 bases between them. Germline CDR1 is SQVTM and CDR2 is ANQGSEA. This CDR3 region has 15 residues. CDR3 region: CSVDFDKGKGNEQFF. The CDR3 DNA reads TGCAGCGTTGATTTCGACAAGGGGAAGGGGAATGAGCAGTTCTTC.

The genes are TRBV12-3 or TRBV12-4 and TRBJ2-7, with TRBD1 matching 7 bases. This CDR3 has 14 amino acids. V shed 5 bases, J shed 3 bases, and the junction held 7 bases outside the gene matches. The CDR3: CASSPRDRFYEQYF. CDR3 sequence (DNA): TGTGCCAGCAGTCCCCGGGACAGATTCTACGAGCAGTACTTC.

The CDR3 here is CASSLSTGVLNTEAFF. CDR3 DNA: TGCGCCAGCAGCTTGTCGACAGGAGTTCTGAACACTGAAGCTTTCTTT. V usage is TRBV5-1 and J usage is TRBJ1-1, with a weak D call TRBD1 (6 bases). Germline V CDR1 and CDR2: SGHRS, YFSETQ. This CDR3 spans 16 amino acids. V was trimmed by 1 base and J by 0 bases, leaving 13 bases between them.

This sequence joins TRBV4-2 and TRBJ1-4, with D uncertain. Trimming shortened V by 4 bases and J by 0 bases, and 12 bases separated the two germline ends. From germline, CDR1 is LGHNA and CDR2 YNFKEQ. The CDR3 loop spans 16 amino acids. In DNA, the CDR3 is TGTGCCAGCAGCCCCGGGGTAGTTGCAACTAATGAAAAACTGTTTTTT. Translation: CASSPGVVATNEKLFF.